This T cell receptor (beta chain) was sequenced during a study of lymphopenia after photon versus proton radiotherapy. Whole-study findings and limits: After the lymphocyte nadir, photon-treated repertoires showed oligoclonal expansion, especially of CD8+ Temra cells. In patients who died, overall survival fell as post-nadir TCR diversity dropped more.

As regards this clone: Antigen unknown.

The V gene's germline CDR1 is LNHDA and CDR2 SQIVND (reference sequence). V shed 1 base and J shed 7 bases, with 13 bases lying between them. The CDR3 contains 15 residues. TCRdb's table, derived via immunoSEQ multiplex PCR, lists solely in-frame clones and lacks some. The repertoire holds roughly 150,000 clones, with about nine tenths as singletons. The material sequenced was peripheral blood, taken from a patient treated with photon-based radiotherapy. The chain is built from TRBV19 and TRBJ2-2; D possibly corresponds to TRBD1 (6 bases). The source of this sequence is a man aged 45-60 years with gastric cancer. CDR3 in amino acids: CASSIAPGQGGELFF. The CDR3 coding sequence is TGTGCCAGTAGTATAGCCCCGGGACAAGGCGGGGAGCTGTTTTTT.